The clone carrying this T cell receptor (beta chain) came up once. What it binds is unknown. One junction end does not reproduce the germline sequence, and a read error may be involved. Combining a sample-barcoded 5' primer with a J-beta primer mix, a second PCR ran for roughly 6 to 12 cycles. A single record per CDR3 protein comes from TCRdb applying MiXCR to the 5' RACE reads. This table holds more than 1 million distinct CDR3 sequences, more than 35% found once. In germline, CDR1 is MNHNS, CDR2 SASEGT. CDR3 length: 15 residues. This sample stems from a study of blood T cells in healthy people across ages. Whole-study results and caveats: Among T cells, TCR beta diversity per million cells dropped roughly linearly as age rose.

This clonotype was obtained from a woman aged 60 to 75 in good health. The V gene is TRBV6-1, the J gene TRBJ2-5; D possibly corresponds to TRBD2 (6 bases). Sequenced material: blood. In DNA, the CDR3 is TGTGCCAGCAGTGAAGGATGGGGTCAACGGGAGACTCAGTACTTC. Encoded protein: CASSEGWGQRETQYF.